This T cell receptor beta chain stems from a study of shared clonotypes between healthy human individuals. Study overall: Aged 18 to 49, the donors were two women and three men.

Produced via immunoSEQ multiplex PCR; TCRdb's table is partial and in-frame only. Among 2 million to 2.5 million clones listed, approximately 94% were seen once. V lost 0 bases to trimming and J lost 9 bases, with 15 bases between them. CDR1 is KGHSH, CDR2 LQKENI, per germline. This CDR3 comprises 15 residues. The sequencing input was naive CD4+ T cells sorted from blood. Described subset: CD45RA+ positively selected. The chain uses TRBV18 and TRBJ2-1, with D possibly being TRBD1 (5 bases). This TCR derives from a young man in good health. As DNA, the CDR3 is TGTGCCAGCTCACCACCGAACAGGCACGACGGTGAGCAGTTCTTC. Residues: CASSPPNRHDGEQFF.